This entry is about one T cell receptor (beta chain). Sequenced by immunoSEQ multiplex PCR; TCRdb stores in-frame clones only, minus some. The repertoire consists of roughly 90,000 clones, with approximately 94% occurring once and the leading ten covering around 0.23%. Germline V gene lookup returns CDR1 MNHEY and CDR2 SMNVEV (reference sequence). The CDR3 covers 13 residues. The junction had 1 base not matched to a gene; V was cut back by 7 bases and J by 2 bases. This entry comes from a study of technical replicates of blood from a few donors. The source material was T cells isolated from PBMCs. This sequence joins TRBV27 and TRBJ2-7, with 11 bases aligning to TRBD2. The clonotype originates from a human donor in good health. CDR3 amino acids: CASKGLAAYEQYF. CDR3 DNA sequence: TGTGCCAGCAAGGGACTAGCGGCCTACGAGCAGTACTTC.